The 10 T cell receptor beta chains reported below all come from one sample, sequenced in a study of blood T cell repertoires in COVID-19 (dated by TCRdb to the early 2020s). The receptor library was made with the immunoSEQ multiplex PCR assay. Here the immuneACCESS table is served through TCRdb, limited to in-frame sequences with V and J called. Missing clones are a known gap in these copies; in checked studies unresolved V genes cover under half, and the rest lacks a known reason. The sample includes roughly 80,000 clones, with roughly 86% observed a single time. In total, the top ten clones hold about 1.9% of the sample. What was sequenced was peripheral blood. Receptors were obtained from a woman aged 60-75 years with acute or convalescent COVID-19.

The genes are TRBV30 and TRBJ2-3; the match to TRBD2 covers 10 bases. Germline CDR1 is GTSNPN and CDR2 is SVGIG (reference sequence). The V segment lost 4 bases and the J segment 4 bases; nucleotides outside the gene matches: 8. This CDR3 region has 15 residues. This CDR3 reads CAWTPSGGGADTQYF. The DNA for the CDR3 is TGTGCCTGGACACCTAGCGGGGGAGGGGCAGATACGCAGTATTTT. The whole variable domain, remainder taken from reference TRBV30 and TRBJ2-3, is SQTIHQWPATLVQPVGSPLSLECTVEGTSNPNLYWYRQAAGRGLQLLFYSVGIGQISSEVPQNLSASRPQDRQFILSSKKLLLSDSGFYLCAWTPSGGGADTQYFGPGTRLTVL.

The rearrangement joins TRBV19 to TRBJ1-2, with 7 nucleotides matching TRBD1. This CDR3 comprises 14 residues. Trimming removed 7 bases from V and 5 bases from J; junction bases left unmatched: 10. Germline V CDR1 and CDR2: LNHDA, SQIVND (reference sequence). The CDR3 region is CASIQQARGYGYTF. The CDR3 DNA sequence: TGTGCCAGTATTCAACAGGCCAGGGGGTATGGCTACACCTTC.

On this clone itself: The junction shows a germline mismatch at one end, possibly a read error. This CDR3 reads CASSPGTGRF. The CDR3 DNA reads TGTGCCAGTAGTCCTGGGACAGGGAGGTTC. This chain joins TRBV19 and TRBJ2-7, with 9 bases fitting TRBD1. The CDR3 covers 10 residues. CDR1 LNHDA and CDR2 SQIVND come from the germline V gene (reference sequence).

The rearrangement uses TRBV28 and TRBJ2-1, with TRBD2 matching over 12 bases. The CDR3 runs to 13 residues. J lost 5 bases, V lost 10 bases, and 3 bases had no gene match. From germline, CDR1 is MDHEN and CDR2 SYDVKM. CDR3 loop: CATRLAGDNEQFF. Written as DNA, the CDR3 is TGTGCCACACGACTAGCGGGGGACAATGAGCAGTTCTTC.

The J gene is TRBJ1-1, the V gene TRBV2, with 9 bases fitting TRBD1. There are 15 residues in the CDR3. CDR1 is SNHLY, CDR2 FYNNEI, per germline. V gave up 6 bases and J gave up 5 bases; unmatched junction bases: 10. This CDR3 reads CASRGQGTFPTEAFF. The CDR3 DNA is TGTGCCAGCAGAGGACAGGGGACTTTTCCTACTGAAGCTTTCTTT.

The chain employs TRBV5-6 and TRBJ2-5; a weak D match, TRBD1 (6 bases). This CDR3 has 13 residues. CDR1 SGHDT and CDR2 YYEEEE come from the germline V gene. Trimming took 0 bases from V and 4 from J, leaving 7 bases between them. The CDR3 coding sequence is TGTGCCAGCAGCTTGGGAGGGGGAGAGACCCAGTACTTC. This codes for CASSLGGGETQYF.

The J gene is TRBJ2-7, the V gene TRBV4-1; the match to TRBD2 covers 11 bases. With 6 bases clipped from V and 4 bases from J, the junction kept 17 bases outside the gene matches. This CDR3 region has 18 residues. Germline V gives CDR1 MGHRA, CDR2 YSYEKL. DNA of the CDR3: TGCGCCAGCAGTCCCGGGACACCCACTAGCGGGAGCGGGTACGAGCAGTACTTC. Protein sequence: CASSPGTPTSGSGYEQYF.

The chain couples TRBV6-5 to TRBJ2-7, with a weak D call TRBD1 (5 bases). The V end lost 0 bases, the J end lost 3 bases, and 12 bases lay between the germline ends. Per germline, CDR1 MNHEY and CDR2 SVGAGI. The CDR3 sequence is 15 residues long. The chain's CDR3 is CASSYSRDVYYEQYF. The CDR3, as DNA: TGTGCCAGCAGTTACTCCAGGGATGTGTACTACGAGCAGTACTTC.

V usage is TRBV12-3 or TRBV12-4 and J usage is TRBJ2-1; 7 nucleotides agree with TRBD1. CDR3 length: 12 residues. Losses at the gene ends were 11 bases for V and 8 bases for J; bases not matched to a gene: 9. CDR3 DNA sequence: TGTGCCTGCACCGAGGGGGCATATGAGCAGTTCTTC. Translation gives CACTEGAYEQFF.

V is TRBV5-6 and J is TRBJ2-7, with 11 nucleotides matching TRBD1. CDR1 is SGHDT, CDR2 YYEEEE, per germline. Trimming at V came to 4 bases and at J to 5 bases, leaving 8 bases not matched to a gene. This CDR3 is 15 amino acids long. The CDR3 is CASSRKDRGPHEQYF. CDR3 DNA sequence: TGTGCCAGCAGCCGGAAGGACAGGGGGCCCCACGAGCAGTACTTC. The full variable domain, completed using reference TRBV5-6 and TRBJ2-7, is DAGVTQSPTHLIKTRGQQVTLRCSPKSGHDTVSWYQQALGQGPQFIFQYYEEEERQRGNFPDRFSGHQFPNYSSELNVNALLLGDSALYLCASSRKDRGPHEQYFGPGTRLTVT.